This entry lists 28 T cell receptor beta chains sequenced from one sample in a study of control samples from healthy donors and cancer patients. This table comes from immunoSEQ multiplex PCR, and its TCRdb copy is limited to in-frame clones, with some not included. The table records some 80,000 clones, 85% to 90% of them present only once. The source material was blood. These TCRs come from a man aged 50 or older in good health.

The genes are TRBV12-3 or TRBV12-4 and TRBJ1-1, with D possibly matching TRBD1 (6 bases). V was shortened by 6 bases and J by 5 bases, with 13 bases between the two germline ends. The CDR3 has 13 residues. CDR3 DNA sequence: TGTGCCAGCAGGAGACAGGCAGGGACTGAAGCTTTCTTT. Protein sequence: CASRRQAGTEAFF.

This rearrangement joins TRBV5-5 to TRBJ2-7; D might be TRBD1 or TRBD2, each matching 5 bases. Trimming cost V 1 base and J 5 bases, with 16 bases left between them. This CDR3 is 15 amino acids long. From germline, CDR1 is SGHKS and CDR2 YYEKEE (reference sequence). This CDR3 reads CASSLQTGPRNEQYF. The DNA of the CDR3 is TGTGCCAGCAGCTTGCAGACGGGACCGAGGAACGAGCAGTACTTC.

The genes are TRBV10-3 and TRBJ1-5, with TRBD1 as a possible D gene (6 bases). Trimming stripped 3 bases from V and 0 bases from J, with 9 bases between. CDR1 is ENHRY, CDR2 SYGVKD, per germline. This CDR3 comprises 15 residues. CDR3 protein: CAISEEGDSNQPQHF. CDR3 nucleotide sequence: TGTGCCATCAGTGAAGAGGGGGATAGCAATCAGCCCCAGCATTTT.

This clone came up once. The gene calls are TRBV7-8 and TRBJ2-7; D perhaps matches TRBD1 (5 bases). V was pared by 2 bases and J by 2 bases, with 13 bases between. The CDR3 sequence is 15 residues long. Per germline, CDR1 SGHVS and CDR2 FQNEAQ. The DNA of the CDR3 is TGTGCCAGCAGCTTAAGAATAACAGGAGCCTACGAGCAGTACTTC. Translating gives CASSLRITGAYEQYF.

The J gene is TRBJ1-1, the V gene TRBV5-1, with D unclear. Per the germline V gene, CDR1 is SGHRS and CDR2 is YFSETQ. CDR3 length: 12 amino acids. Deletions cut 0 bases from V and 8 bases from J, with 8 bases between. CDR3 bases: TGCGCCAGCAGCTTGGTCGGGTTCGAAGCTTTCTTT. It is translated as CASSLVGFEAFF.

To note about this clone: Relative to the germline gene, one junction end is altered; a read error may explain this. The chain combines TRBV30 with TRBJ1-1; 8 bases map to TRBD1. The CDR3 is 14 residues long. In germline, CDR1 is GTSNPN, CDR2 SVGIG (reference sequence). In nucleotides, the CDR3 is TGTGCCTGGACTTACAGGACAGGGAACAGTGAAGCTTTCTTT. This encodes CAWTYRTGNSEAFF.

The chain has TRBV7-3 and TRBJ2-2, with D possibly matching TRBD2 (5 bases). Germline values: CDR1 SGHTA, CDR2 FQGTGA. The V gene lost 5 bases and the J gene lost 2 bases, with 9 bases spanning the gap. This CDR3 is built from 14 residues. Here the CDR3 DNA reads TGTGCCAGCAGCCACAGCGGAAACACCGGGGAGCTGTTTTTT. Translation: CASSHSGNTGELFF.

The sample holds one count of this clone. V is TRBV23-1 and J is TRBJ2-1; D possibly matches TRBD1 or TRBD2 (6 bases each). TRBV23-1 belongs to the ORF category, with a function that is uncertain. Deletions cut 7 bases from V and 8 bases from J, with 21 bases between. The CDR3 runs to 15 residues. Here the CDR3 DNA reads TGCGCCAGCATTACGGCGGAGGGGGTATACGATGAGCAGTTCTTC. It translates to CASITAEGVYDEQFF.

The chain employs TRBV21-1 and TRBJ1-4. TRBV21-1 is designated a pseudogene. The CDR3 runs to 11 residues. The CDR3 region is CASPLGAKLFF. Written as DNA, the CDR3 is TGTGCCAGCCCTCTGGGAGCAAAACTGTTTTTT.

V usage is TRBV6-6 and J usage is TRBJ1-2; 7 nucleotides match TRBD1. J was trimmed by 4 bases and V by 7 bases; bases with no gene match: 12. The CDR3 contains 15 residues. Per the germline V gene, CDR1 is MNHNY and CDR2 is SVGAGI (reference sequence). This CDR3 is CASTTYSDRAYGYTF. The CDR3 DNA sequence: TGTGCCAGCACCACTTACTCCGACAGGGCCTATGGCTACACCTTC.

J is TRBJ2-5 and V is TRBV10-1; 11 positions agree with TRBD2. CDR1 is WNHNN, CDR2 SYGVQD, per germline (reference sequence). With 7 bases clipped from V and 1 base from J, the junction kept 5 bases outside the gene matches. The CDR3 is 15 residues long. CDR3 nucleotides: TGCGCCAGCAAGGCACTAGCGGGGGCCCAAGAGACCCAGTACTTC. Its protein is CASKALAGAQETQYF.

This clone showed up just once. The chain combines TRBV29-1 with TRBJ1-3; 7 nucleotides align to TRBD1. Trimming took 7 bases from V and 0 from J; bases not matched to a gene: 9. The CDR3 runs to 15 residues. Per germline, CDR1 SQVTM and CDR2 ANQGSEA. The CDR3 protein is CSAAARQGSGNTIYF. As DNA, the CDR3 is TGCAGCGCTGCAGCCCGACAGGGCTCTGGAAACACCATATATTTT.

This clone showed up just once. The genes are TRBV10-3 and TRBJ1-1; no clear D. Germline V gives CDR1 ENHRY, CDR2 SYGVKD. CDR3 length: 13 amino acids. Trimming removed 3 bases at V and 2 bases at J, with 7 bases between. The CDR3: CAISDNSNTEAFF. In nucleotides, the CDR3 is TGTGCCATCAGTGATAACAGCAACACTGAAGCTTTCTTT.

The chain recombines TRBV4-1 with TRBJ2-3; 8 bases align to TRBD2. In germline, CDR1 is MGHRA, CDR2 YSYEKL. Germline trimming cut 0 bases from V and 2 bases from J; bases unmatched to any gene: 7. The CDR3 runs to 17 residues. The CDR3 DNA reads as TGCGCCAGCAGCCAAGATGGAGCGGGGGCTTTCACAGATACGCAGTATTTT. Encoded protein: CASSQDGAGAFTDTQYF.

The chain joins TRBV19 to TRBJ2-1; 10 nucleotides agree with TRBD1. This CDR3 region has 15 residues. J gave up 5 bases and V 6 bases, and 7 bases lay outside the gene matches. Germline CDR1 and CDR2: LNHDA and SQIVND (reference sequence). CDR3 loop: CASSWTGGRNNEQFF. The CDR3 nucleotides are TGTGCCAGTAGCTGGACAGGGGGGCGGAACAATGAGCAGTTCTTC.

The V gene is TRBV19, the J gene TRBJ2-5; D may be TRBD2 (5 bases). Germline loops: CDR1 LNHDA, CDR2 SQIVND (reference sequence). The CDR3 sequence is 13 residues long. V was shortened by 7 bases and J by 2 bases, with 11 bases between the two germline ends. CDR3 nucleotides: TGTGCCAGTAAGCCGACGGGGCAAGAGACCCAGTACTTC. It specifies CASKPTGQETQYF. Full variable domain (missing parts from reference TRBV19 and TRBJ2-5): DGGITQSPKYLFRKEGQNVTLSCEQNLNHDAMYWYRQDPGQGLRLIYYSQIVNDFQKGDIAEGYSVSREKKESFPLTVTSAQKNPTAFYLCASKPTGQETQYFGPGTRLLVL.

The chain carries TRBV5-6 and TRBJ2-1; 8 nucleotides match TRBD2. V shed 6 bases, J shed 4 bases, and the junction held 6 bases outside the gene matches. In germline, CDR1 is SGHDT, CDR2 YYEEEE. The CDR3 runs to 14 residues. This CDR3 reads CASITSGLYNEQFF. Written as DNA, the CDR3 is TGTGCCAGCATCACTAGCGGTCTATACAATGAGCAGTTCTTC.

The chain recombines TRBV24-1 with TRBJ2-5; no clear D gene. Trimming took 3 bases from V and 4 from J, leaving 8 bases between them. Germline loops: CDR1 KGHDR, CDR2 SFDVKD. The CDR3 extends over 13 amino acids. CDR3 DNA: TGTGCCACCAGTGATGAGTTTGGAGAGACCCAGTACTTC. The encoded protein is CATSDEFGETQYF.

The chain links TRBV7-3 to TRBJ1-6; 9 bases are a match to TRBD1. Germline V gene sequence: CDR1 SGHTA, CDR2 FQGTGA. The trim removed 5 bases at V and 10 bases at J, leaving 6 bases unmatched. The CDR3 is 14 amino acids. The CDR3, as DNA: TGTGCCAGCAGCCCAACAGGGGGCAAATCACCCCTCCACTTT. Protein product: CASSPTGGKSPLHF.

The chain joins TRBV27 to TRBJ1-5, with a possible D match to TRBD1 (5 bases). CDR1 and CDR2 (germline): MNHEY, SMNVEV (reference sequence). Trimming took 6 bases from V and 4 from J, leaving 22 bases between them. The CDR3 length is 17 residues. CDR3: CASRPGRREVGNQPQHF. The CDR3 region has the DNA TGTGCCAGCAGACCGGGACGGCGGGAGGTGGGGAATCAGCCCCAGCATTTT.

For the CDR3, the DNA is TGCTATGAGGAGGGGTTTAGTCAGCCCCAGCATTTT. This encodes CYEEGFSQPQHF. This chain joins TRBV29-1 and TRBJ1-5; weak D call: TRBD1 (5 bases). CDR3 length: 12 amino acids. Germline lookup yields CDR1 SQVTM and CDR2 ANQGSEA.

CDR3 in DNA: TGTGCCAGCAGAAGACAGAGCCCAACTGAAGCTTTCTTT. Protein sequence: CASRRQSPTEAFF. The genes are TRBV6-5 and TRBJ1-1; possibly TRBD1 for D (5 bases). The CDR3 consists of 13 residues. V was shortened by 6 bases and J by 5 bases, with 13 bases between the two germline ends. Germline CDR1 reads MNHEY; CDR2 reads SVGAGI.

Concerning this clone itself: Sequence at one end of the junction differs from germline and may be a read error. The J gene is TRBJ2-5, the V gene TRBV9, with 7 bases lining up with TRBD1. The CDR3 consists of 13 residues. Germline CDR1 is SGDLS and CDR2 is YYNGEE. The CDR3 spells CANSSYRGETQYF. The CDR3 DNA follows: TGTGCCAACAGCAGTTACAGGGGAGAGACCCAGTACTTC.

CDR3 sequence reads: CASSSGIETQYF. The CDR3 DNA reads as TGTGCCAGCAGCTCGGGGATAGAGACCCAGTACTTC. This chain joins TRBV7-8 and TRBJ2-5; D possibly corresponds to TRBD2 (5 bases). The V and J ends lost 4 bases and 4 bases respectively, with 7 bases between them. The CDR3 runs to 12 residues. CDR1 and CDR2 from the germline V gene are SGHVS and FQNEAQ.

The chain recombines TRBV29-1 with TRBJ1-2; D might be TRBD1 (6 bases). Germline CDR1 is SQVTM and CDR2 is ANQGSEA. Trimming removed 5 bases from V and 1 base from J, with 11 bases in between. CDR3 length: 13 amino acids. The CDR3 region has the DNA TGCAGCGTTCACCAGGGGAATAACTATGGCTACACCTTC. Translating gives CSVHQGNNYGYTF.

The DNA of the CDR3 is TGTGCCAGCAGTTCCCAAGGAGCGCCTAATGAAAAACTGTTTTTT. Amino acids: CASSSQGAPNEKLFF. This chain uses TRBV27 with TRBJ1-4; D ambiguous. Trimming left V 4 bases short and J 3 bases short, with 12 bases between. Germline CDR1 MNHEY, CDR2 SMNVEV (reference sequence). CDR3 size: 15 residues.

J is TRBJ2-1 and V is TRBV15; 7 positions agree with TRBD1. The germline V gene encodes CDR1 LNHNV and CDR2 YYDKDF (reference sequence). The CDR3 is 14 amino acids. The junction had 7 bases not matched to a gene; V was cut back by 4 bases and J by 7 bases. The CDR3 DNA reads TGTGCCACCAGCACTCACAGGGGCGGTAATGAGCAGTTCTTC. This encodes CATSTHRGGNEQFF.

The J gene is TRBJ1-3, the V gene TRBV30; the D gene is possibly TRBD1 (5 bases). V was cut by 6 bases and J by 0 bases, with 9 bases left in between. The CDR3 has 13 residues. Germline-derived CDR1 and CDR2 are GTSNPN and SVGIG (reference sequence). The CDR3 is CACADSSGNTIYF. DNA of the CDR3: TGTGCCTGCGCAGACAGCTCTGGAAACACCATATATTTT.